The 27 T cell receptor beta chains listed next were all sequenced from one sample in a study of cytomegalovirus exposure and HLA in healthy donors. The protocol was immunoSEQ multiplex PCR, while the TCRdb copy is restricted to in-frame clones and leaves out a portion. The sample has around 45,000 clones, around 90% seen once; the top ten hold roughly 5.8%. Material for sequencing was PBMCs. The source is a man aged 18 to 29 in good health and CMV-seronegative.

This sequence joins TRBV9 and TRBJ1-5, with 8 bases lining up with TRBD1. This CDR3 has 14 residues. J gave up 4 bases and V 4 bases, and 4 bases lay outside the gene matches. Germline V gives CDR1 SGDLS, CDR2 YYNGEE. The CDR3 nucleotides are TGTGCCAGCAGCCCGGGACAGGAGAATCAGCCCCAGCATTTT. It specifies CASSPGQENQPQHF.

This clone was recorded a few times. The V call is TRBV4-1, the J call TRBJ2-2, with 8 bases identical to TRBD1. The ends lost 6 bases at V and 0 bases at J; junction bases unmatched: 3. This CDR3 contains 15 residues. CDR1 is MGHRA, CDR2 YSYEKL, per germline. The CDR3 sequence is CASRQGVTNTGELFF. In nucleotides, the CDR3 is TGCGCCAGCAGACAGGGGGTCACGAACACCGGGGAGCTGTTTTTT.

The chain joins TRBV14 to TRBJ2-2, with TRBD2 as a possible D gene (7 bases). V lost 1 base and J lost 2, with 14 bases in between. The CDR3 is 17 residues long. Germline V gene lookup returns CDR1 SGHDN and CDR2 FVKESK. The CDR3 DNA reads TGTGCCAGCAGCCAAGGTTGGGGGGGCAGAAACACCGGGGAGCTGTTTTTT. As protein: CASSQGWGGRNTGELFF.

Here the CDR3 reads CAISEWTGFGNTIYF. Written as DNA, the CDR3 is TGTGCCATCAGTGAGTGGACAGGGTTTGGAAACACCATATATTTT. The chain joins TRBV10-3 to TRBJ1-3, with 8 bases fitting TRBD1. The J segment lost 3 bases and the V segment lost 1 base, leaving 2 bases of the junction unmatched. The germline V gene encodes CDR1 ENHRY and CDR2 SYGVKD. CDR3 length: 15 amino acids.

The chain couples TRBV27 to TRBJ1-2; D is perhaps TRBD1 (5 bases). The V and J ends lost 4 bases and 6 bases respectively, with 9 bases between them. CDR3 length: 12 amino acids. Looked up from germline, CDR1 is MNHEY and CDR2 is SMNVEV (reference sequence). The CDR3 spells CASSYQGHGYTF. CDR3 bases: TGTGCCAGCAGTTACCAGGGTCATGGCTACACCTTC.

The V gene is TRBV6-6, the J gene TRBJ2-1; TRBD1 agrees at 8 bases. CDR3 size: 16 residues. The junction had 11 bases not matched to a gene; V was cut back by 6 bases and J by 4 bases. Germline V gene data show CDR1 as MNHNY and CDR2 as SVGAGI (reference sequence). Here the CDR3 DNA reads TGTGCCAGCAGCCAGACAGGGGAAATAAGGTACAATGAGCAGTTCTTC. It is translated as CASSQTGEIRYNEQFF.

V usage is TRBV9 and J usage is TRBJ2-1, with D possibly being TRBD2 (6 bases). Germline V gene data show CDR1 as SGDLS and CDR2 as YYNGEE. There are 13 residues in the CDR3. V lost 3 bases and J 9 bases, leaving 13 bases between the germline ends. CDR3 nucleotide sequence: TGTGCCAGCAGCGGGGACTTTCTTTTTGAGCAGTTCTTC. Translating it yields CASSGDFLFEQFF.

The genes are TRBV6-1 and TRBJ2-1; 10 positions agree with TRBD2. The CDR3 runs to 15 residues. The trim removed 5 bases at V and 6 bases at J, leaving 7 bases unmatched. Germline V CDR1 and CDR2: MNHNS, SASEGT. The CDR3 nucleotides read TGTGCCAGCAGTACCCGGACTAGCGGACTCAATGAGCAGTTCTTC. This codes for CASSTRTSGLNEQFF.

This clone occurred a few times. The rearrangement joins TRBV4-1 to TRBJ2-7; 10 nucleotides match TRBD2. Looked up from germline, CDR1 is MGHRA and CDR2 is YSYEKL. This CDR3 contains 13 residues. V dropped 9 bases and J dropped 4; count of bases not matched to a gene: 6. The CDR3 DNA reads TGCGCCAGTTCCTTAGCGGGAGGTTACGAGCAGTACTTC. Residues: CASSLAGGYEQYF.

V and J are TRBV29-1 and TRBJ2-7; 7 bases are shared with TRBD2. The germline gives CDR1 SQVTM, CDR2 ANQGSEA. The CDR3 consists of 12 residues. The J segment lost 1 base and the V segment lost 7 bases, leaving 4 bases of the junction unmatched. The CDR3 spells CSARLASYEQYF. In DNA, the CDR3 is TGCAGCGCCCGACTAGCTTCCTACGAGCAGTACTTC.

J is TRBJ1-2 and V is TRBV5-1, with 9 positions matching TRBD1. J was trimmed by 2 bases and V by 4 bases; bases with no gene match: 3. The CDR3 consists of 14 residues. The germline CDR1 and CDR2 sequences are SGHRS and YFSETQ. The CDR3 DNA reads TGCGCCAGCAGCACAGGGGGCACCAACTATGGCTACACCTTC. Translated: CASSTGGTNYGYTF.

This clone has more than one count but fewer than ten. The chain recombines TRBV14 with TRBJ2-7, with D tentatively TRBD1 (6 bases). The CDR3 spans 16 residues. Germline V lookup: CDR1 SGHDN, CDR2 FVKESK. The V and J ends lost 6 bases and 7 bases respectively, with 25 bases between them. The CDR3 nucleotides are TGTGCCAGCAGTGCAAGGGGGAGTGGGCCCGAGACGGAGCAGTACTTC. Translated: CASSARGSGPETEQYF.

The chain has TRBV19 and TRBJ1-4; D possibly corresponds to TRBD1 (6 bases). The germline V gene encodes CDR1 LNHDA and CDR2 SQIVND (reference sequence). The V gene lost 6 bases and the J gene lost 8 bases, with 13 bases spanning the gap. CDR3 length: 13 amino acids. CDR3 sequence reads: CASRLTGNEKLFF. DNA of the CDR3: TGTGCCAGTAGGCTAACAGGGAACGAAAAACTGTTTTTT.

The CDR3 DNA follows: TGTGCCACCAGCAGAGATCCGGTTGCCGGGGAGCTGTTTTTT. This gives the protein CATSRDPVAGELFF. The chain couples TRBV15 to TRBJ2-2; D uncertain. Germline values: CDR1 LNHNV, CDR2 YYDKDF (reference sequence). CDR3 length: 14 residues. The germline V and J ends were trimmed by 0 bases and 6 bases, with 8 bases remaining between them.

The V and J genes are TRBV11-1 and TRBJ2-1, with a tentative D call TRBD1 (6 bases). This CDR3 has 17 amino acids. V was cut by 5 bases and J by 9 bases, with 26 bases left in between. Germline V gene data show CDR1 as SGHAT and CDR2 as FQDESV (reference sequence). For the CDR3, the DNA is TGTGCCAGCAGCCCGCGAAGGGCAGGGGATGTACGGGGTGAGCAGTTCTTC. Its translation: CASSPRRAGDVRGEQFF.

This clone was observed a single time. The V call is TRBV28, the J call TRBJ2-2, with 7 bases that match TRBD2. J gave up 5 bases and V 4 bases, and 4 bases lay outside the gene matches. The CDR3 runs 14 residues. Germline CDR1 MDHEN, CDR2 SYDVKM. CDR3 sequence (DNA): TGTGCCAGCAGTTCCGGACTAGGTACCGGGGAGCTGTTTTTT. As protein: CASSSGLGTGELFF. The variable domain in full, with the rest retrieved from reference TRBV28 and TRBJ2-2, is DVKVTQSSRYLVKRTGEKVFLECVQDMDHENMFWYRQDPGLGLRLIYFSYDVKMKEKGDIPEGYSVSREKKERFSLILESASTNQTSMYLCASSSGLGTGELFFGEGSRLTVL.

The sample holds one count of this clone. V and J are TRBV9 and TRBJ2-7; D is perhaps TRBD1 (6 bases). The CDR3 loop spans 14 amino acids. Germline V gene sequence: CDR1 SGDLS, CDR2 YYNGEE. Trimming shortened V by 4 bases and J by 3 bases, and 14 bases separated the two germline ends. The CDR3 coding sequence is TGTGCCAGCAGCTCCCGGGACACCTTCTACGAGCAGTACTTC. Protein product: CASSSRDTFYEQYF.

This chain joins TRBV27 and TRBJ2-7; 11 nucleotides align to TRBD2. The J segment lost 3 bases and the V segment lost 8 bases, leaving 9 bases of the junction unmatched. The germline gives CDR1 MNHEY, CDR2 SMNVEV (reference sequence). The CDR3 has 15 amino acids. CDR3: CASRMTSGAYYEQYF. Here the CDR3 DNA reads TGTGCCAGCCGAATGACTAGCGGGGCTTACTACGAGCAGTACTTC.

The gene calls are TRBV6-6 and TRBJ1-2; D gene unclear. Germline CDR1 and CDR2: MNHNY and SVGAGI (reference sequence). The CDR3 loop spans 14 amino acids. V dropped 3 bases and J dropped 0 bases, with 8 bases sitting between them. The CDR3 DNA is TGTGCCAGCAGTTATGGAACAGCTAACTATGGCTACACCTTC. This translates into CASSYGTANYGYTF.

This chain uses TRBV18 with TRBJ2-3; 11 nucleotides align to TRBD2. Germline-derived CDR1 and CDR2 are KGHSH and LQKENI. The CDR3 runs 17 residues. Trimming cost V 1 base and J 3 bases; bases outside gene matches: 6. The CDR3 region has the DNA TGTGCCAGCTCACCACTGGTAACTAGCGGGAGTACAGATACGCAGTATTTT. Translation: CASSPLVTSGSTDTQYF.

The rearrangement uses TRBV6-6 and TRBJ2-2, with D possibly TRBD2 on 5 matching bases. This CDR3 has 15 residues. Germline-derived CDR1 and CDR2 are MNHNY and SVGAGI (reference sequence). Trimming took 0 bases from V and 4 from J, leaving 9 bases between them. The DNA of the CDR3 is TGTGCCAGCAGTTACTCGGAACGGGGCACCGGGGAGCTGTTTTTT. Encoded protein: CASSYSERGTGELFF.

The V gene is TRBV28, the J gene TRBJ2-2, with 7 nucleotides matching TRBD1. The CDR3 sequence is 15 residues long. CDR1 and CDR2 from the germline V gene are MDHEN and SYDVKM. After removal of 2 bases from V and 3 bases from J, the junction contained 3 bases not matched to a gene. The CDR3 loop is CASSLGQGDTGELFF. The DNA for the CDR3 is TGTGCCAGCAGTTTAGGGCAGGGGGACACCGGGGAGCTGTTTTTT.

The chain joins TRBV28 to TRBJ2-3, with 12 bases identical to TRBD2. The CDR3 is 15 amino acids. CDR1 and CDR2 (germline): MDHEN, SYDVKM. Trimming took 6 bases from V and 4 from J; bases not matched to a gene: 5. The CDR3, as DNA: TGTGCCAGCAGCCCCACTAGCGGGAGGTCAGATACGCAGTATTTT. Translation gives CASSPTSGRSDTQYF. Looking up the rest from reference TRBV28 and TRBJ2-3 gives the full variable domain: DVKVTQSSRYLVKRTGEKVFLECVQDMDHENMFWYRQDPGLGLRLIYFSYDVKMKEKGDIPEGYSVSREKKERFSLILESASTNQTSMYLCASSPTSGRSDTQYFGPGTRLTVL.

The rearrangement links TRBV9 to TRBJ2-5; 8 positions match TRBD1. The CDR3 runs to 15 residues. Per germline, CDR1 SGDLS and CDR2 YYNGEE. Trimming took 0 bases from V and 5 from J; bases not matched to a gene: 6. CDR3 in amino acids: CASSVEQGVPETQYF. CDR3 DNA: TGTGCCAGCAGCGTAGAACAGGGGGTTCCGGAGACCCAGTACTTC.

The chain carries TRBV5-6 and TRBJ1-1, with 11 nucleotides matching TRBD1. Germline lookup yields CDR1 SGHDT and CDR2 YYEEEE. With V trimmed by 3 bases and J by 5 bases, 12 bases remained unmatched. CDR3 length: 17 residues. CDR3 protein: CASSSLSGTGGSTEAFF. In nucleotides, the CDR3 is TGTGCCAGCAGCTCCCTCTCCGGGACAGGGGGTAGTACTGAAGCTTTCTTT.

The J gene is TRBJ2-7, the V gene TRBV5-1, with a tentative D call TRBD2 (5 bases). Trimming cost V 0 bases and J 8 bases, with 15 bases left between them. Per germline, CDR1 SGHRS and CDR2 YFSETQ. The CDR3 runs to 14 residues. The chain's CDR3 is CASSLVQTTRKQYF. DNA for the CDR3: TGCGCCAGCAGCTTGGTACAGACTACGAGGAAGCAGTACTTC.

This rearrangement joins TRBV15 to TRBJ1-2; 8 nucleotides line up with TRBD1. The CDR3 is 17 residues long. The ends lost 4 bases at V and 6 bases at J; junction bases unmatched: 16. Germline V gene sequence: CDR1 LNHNV, CDR2 YYDKDF (reference sequence). CDR3 loop: CATSKVRDRFSADGYTF. DNA of the CDR3: TGTGCCACCAGCAAAGTCCGGGACAGGTTTTCAGCCGATGGCTACACCTTC.